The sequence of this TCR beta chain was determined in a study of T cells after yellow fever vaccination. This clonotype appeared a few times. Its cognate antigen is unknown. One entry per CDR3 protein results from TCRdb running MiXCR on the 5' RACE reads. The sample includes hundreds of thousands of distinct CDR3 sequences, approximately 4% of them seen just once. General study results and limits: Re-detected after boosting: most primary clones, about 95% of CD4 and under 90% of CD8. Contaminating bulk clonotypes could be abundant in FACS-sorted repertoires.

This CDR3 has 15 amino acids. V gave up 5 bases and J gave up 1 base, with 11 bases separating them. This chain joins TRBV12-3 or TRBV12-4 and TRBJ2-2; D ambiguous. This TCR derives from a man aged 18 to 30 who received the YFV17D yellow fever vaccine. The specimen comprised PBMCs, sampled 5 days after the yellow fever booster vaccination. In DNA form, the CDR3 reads TGTGCCAGCAGTCCGACCCCTCTGAACACCGGGGAGCTGTTTTTT. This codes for CASSPTPLNTGELFF.